Presented here are 3 T cell receptor beta chains from one specimen sequenced in a study of blood T cells in healthy people across ages. Sample-barcoded 5' priming and a J-beta primer mix drove a second PCR of 7 to 11 cycles. TCRdb redid the calling of the 5' RACE reads with MiXCR, one entry per CDR3 protein. The repertoire includes 800,000 or so distinct CDR3 sequences, roughly 60% of them detected once, and 25% to 35% sits in the top ten. Sequencing was done on a sample of blood. The source of these receptors is a man aged 30 to 39 in good health.

A few counts support this clonotype. J is TRBJ1-4 and V is TRBV9; 8 bases are a match to TRBD1. V was pared by 4 bases and J by 6 bases, with 5 bases of the junction left unmatched. The CDR3 loop spans 14 amino acids. Germline V gives CDR1 SGDLS, CDR2 YYNGEE. The CDR3 DNA reads as TGTGCCAGCAGCCGGACAGGGAGGGATGAAAAACTGTTTTTT. Its protein product is CASSRTGRDEKLFF.

In regard to this clonotype: A read error may account for a junction end that differs from germline. CDR3 residues: CASRERGGGYLTDTQYF. The CDR3 DNA sequence: TGTGCTAGCAGGGAACGGGGGGGAGGCTACCTTACAGATACGCAGTATTTT. The genes are TRBV7-2 and TRBJ2-3; 8 bases are shared with TRBD2. The germline gives CDR1 SGHTA, CDR2 FQGNSA. The length of the CDR3 is 17 residues.

V gene TRBV29-1 combines with J gene TRBJ1-5; 7 bases line up with TRBD1. CDR3 length: 12 residues. Germline V gene data show CDR1 as SQVTM and CDR2 as ANQGSEA. Trimming cost V 7 bases and J 7 bases; bases outside gene matches: 7. The CDR3 sequence: CSASTGDQPQHF. As DNA, the CDR3 is TGCAGCGCCTCTACAGGGGACCAGCCCCAGCATTTT.